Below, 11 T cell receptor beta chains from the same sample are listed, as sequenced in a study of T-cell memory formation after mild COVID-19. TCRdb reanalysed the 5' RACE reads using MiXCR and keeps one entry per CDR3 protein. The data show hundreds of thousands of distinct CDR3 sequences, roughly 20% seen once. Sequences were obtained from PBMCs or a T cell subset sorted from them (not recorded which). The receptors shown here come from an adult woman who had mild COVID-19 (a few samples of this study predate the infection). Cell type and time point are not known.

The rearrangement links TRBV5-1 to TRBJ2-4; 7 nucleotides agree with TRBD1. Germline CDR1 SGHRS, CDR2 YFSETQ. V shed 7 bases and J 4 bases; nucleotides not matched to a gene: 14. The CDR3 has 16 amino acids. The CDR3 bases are TGCGCCAGCGGCCTCGAACCCGGGACAGCTAAAAACATTCAGTACTTC. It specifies CASGLEPGTAKNIQYF.

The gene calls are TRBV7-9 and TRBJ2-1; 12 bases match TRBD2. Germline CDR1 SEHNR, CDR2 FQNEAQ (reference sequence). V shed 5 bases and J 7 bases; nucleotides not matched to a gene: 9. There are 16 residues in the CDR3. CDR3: CASSASPSGRANEQFF. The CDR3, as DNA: TGTGCCAGCAGCGCATCACCTAGCGGGAGGGCGAATGAGCAGTTCTTC.

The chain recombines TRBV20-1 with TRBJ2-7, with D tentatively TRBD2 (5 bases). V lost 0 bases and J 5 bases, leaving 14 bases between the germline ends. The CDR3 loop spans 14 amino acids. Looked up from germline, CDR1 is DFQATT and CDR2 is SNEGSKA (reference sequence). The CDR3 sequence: CSARDSPSLNEQYF. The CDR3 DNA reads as TGCAGTGCTAGAGATTCCCCTAGCCTAAACGAGCAGTACTTC.

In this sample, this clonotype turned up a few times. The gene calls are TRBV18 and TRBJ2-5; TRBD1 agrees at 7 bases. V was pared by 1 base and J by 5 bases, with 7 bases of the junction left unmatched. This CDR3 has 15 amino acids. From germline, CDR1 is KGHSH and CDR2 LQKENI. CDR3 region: CASSPLGQAWETQYF. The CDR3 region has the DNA TGTGCCAGCTCACCACTAGGACAGGCCTGGGAGACCCAGTACTTC.

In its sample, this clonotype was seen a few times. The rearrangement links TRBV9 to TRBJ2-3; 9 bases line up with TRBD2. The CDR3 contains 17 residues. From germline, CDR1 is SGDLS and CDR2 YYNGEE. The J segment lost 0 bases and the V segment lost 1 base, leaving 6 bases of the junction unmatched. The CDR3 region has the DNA TGTGCCAGCAGCGTATCATCTAGCGGGATAAGCACAGATACGCAGTATTTT. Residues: CASSVSSSGISTDTQYF.

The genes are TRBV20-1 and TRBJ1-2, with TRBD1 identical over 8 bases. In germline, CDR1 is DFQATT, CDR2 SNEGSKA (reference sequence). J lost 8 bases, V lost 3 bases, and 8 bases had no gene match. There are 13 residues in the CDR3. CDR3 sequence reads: CSARRDRPPGYTF. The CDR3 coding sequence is TGCAGTGCTAGGAGGGACAGGCCGCCGGGCTACACCTTC.

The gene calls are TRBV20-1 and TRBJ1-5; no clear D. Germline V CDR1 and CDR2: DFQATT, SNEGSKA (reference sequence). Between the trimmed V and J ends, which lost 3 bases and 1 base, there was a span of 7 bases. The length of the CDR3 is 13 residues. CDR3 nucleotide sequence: TGCAGTGCTAGTGGGGTGAGCAATCAGCCCCAGCATTTT. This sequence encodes CSASGVSNQPQHF.

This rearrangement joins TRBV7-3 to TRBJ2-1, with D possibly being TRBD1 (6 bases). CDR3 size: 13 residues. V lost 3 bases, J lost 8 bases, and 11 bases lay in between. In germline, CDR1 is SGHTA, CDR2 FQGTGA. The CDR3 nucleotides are TGTGCCAGCAGCTTGGGGACATGGGATGAGCAGTTCTTC. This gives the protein CASSLGTWDEQFF. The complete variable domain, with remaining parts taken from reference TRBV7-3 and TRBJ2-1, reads GAGVSQTPSNKVTEKGKYVELRCDPISGHTALYWYRQSLGQGPEFLIYFQGTGAADDSGLPNDRFFAVRPEGSVSTLKIQRTERGDSAVYLCASSLGTWDEQFFGPGTRLTVL.

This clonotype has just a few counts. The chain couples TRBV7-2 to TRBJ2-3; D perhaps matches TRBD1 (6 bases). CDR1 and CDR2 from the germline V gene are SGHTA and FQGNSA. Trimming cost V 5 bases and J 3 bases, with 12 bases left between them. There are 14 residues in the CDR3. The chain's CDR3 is CASSPRTETDTQYF. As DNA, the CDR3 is TGTGCCAGCAGCCCTCGGACAGAGACAGATACGCAGTATTTT.

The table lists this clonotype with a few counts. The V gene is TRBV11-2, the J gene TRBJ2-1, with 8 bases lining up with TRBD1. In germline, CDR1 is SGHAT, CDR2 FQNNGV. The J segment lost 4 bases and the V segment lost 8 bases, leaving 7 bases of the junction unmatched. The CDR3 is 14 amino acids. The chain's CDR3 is CASHSRQGYNEQFF. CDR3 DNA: TGTGCCAGCCATTCTCGACAGGGGTACAATGAGCAGTTCTTC.

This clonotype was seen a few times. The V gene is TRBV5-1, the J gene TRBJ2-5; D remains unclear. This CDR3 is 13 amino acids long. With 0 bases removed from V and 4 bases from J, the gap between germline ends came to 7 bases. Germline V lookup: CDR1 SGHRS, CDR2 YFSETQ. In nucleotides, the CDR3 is TGCGCCAGCAGCTTGGGGCAGGTAGAGACCCAGTACTTC. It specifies CASSLGQVETQYF.